The source of this TCR beta chain is a study of cytomegalovirus exposure and HLA in healthy donors. This clone was observed a few times. Antigen unknown. The CDR3 is 13 residues long. V lost 5 bases, J lost 8 bases, and 6 bases stayed unmatched. The germline V gene encodes CDR1 LGHNA and CDR2 YSLEER. PCR used 60 Vbeta primers and 13 Jbeta primers. In the original analysis: Later reanalysis found about 80 million unique TCR beta chains, about 11 million of them shared. TCRdb keeps only in-frame clones here, not all; method: immunoSEQ multiplex PCR. V and J calls and clone size are copied from that table; D and trimming were computed from the DNA. Here the sample spans some 120,000 clones, nearly 80% being singletons. Whole-study results and caveats: The authors considered a cluster of highly shared sequence variants likely to be a sequencing artifact. Upon later analysis, TCR association rates were observed to vary by HLA locus, being highest for DRB1 and lowest for HLA-C. CMV serostatus was the sole immune exposure data available.

The rearrangement joins TRBV4-3 to TRBJ2-1, with TRBD1 matching 7 bases. Input material: PBMCs. This TCR was recovered from a woman aged 40 to 55 in good health and CMV-seronegative. This CDR3 reads CASSSPGQDEQFF. The CDR3, as DNA: TGCGCCAGCAGCTCACCCGGACAGGATGAGCAGTTCTTC.